The 2 T cell receptor beta chains in this list originate from one sample, sequenced in a study of metastatic and nonmetastatic thyroid tumors (dated by TCRdb to the early 2020s). No patient had received any treatment before thyroid surgery. Libraries came from PCR. Data came from an Illumina HiSeq 4000. In-frame beta chains were kept once TCRdb had trimmed the public reads at Q25 with fastp and called clones with MiXCR. This sample has 30,000 to 35,000 clones in its table, and about 29% of those were observed once. The ten most abundant clones make up almost 8% of the sample. Sequencing was carried out using blood. These receptors originate from a female donor with papillary thyroid cancer or a benign thyroid nodule (not recorded which). Some clones in this sample may be carry-over from other donors' samples.

Comments on this clone: The junction differs from germline at one of its ends, possibly a read error. The rearrangement uses TRBV28 and TRBJ2-7; unclear D gene. The CDR3 totals 14 residues. Germline V gene data show CDR1 as MDHEN and CDR2 as SYDVKM. The CDR3: CDSSHVTGLGEQYF. The CDR3 coding sequence is TGTGACAGCAGTCACGTGACGGGTTTAGGCGAGCAGTACTTC.

On this clone: A junction boundary mismatches the germline segment, possibly from a read error. This chain connects TRBV7-6 to TRBJ2-5; 7 bases fit TRBD2. In germline, CDR1 is SGHVS, CDR2 FNYEAQ. The CDR3 has 13 amino acids. In DNA form, the CDR3 reads TGTGCCAGCAGCCTTGTGGGGCGGGAGACCCAGCACTTC. It specifies CASSLVGRETQHF. The full variable domain, its missing parts supplied by reference TRBV7-6 and TRBJ2-5, is GAGVSQSPRYKVTKRGQDVALRCDPISGHVSLYWYRQALGQGPEFLTYFNYEAQQDKSGLPNDRFSAERPEGSISTLTIQRTEQRDSAMYRCASSLVGRETQHFGPGTRLLVL.